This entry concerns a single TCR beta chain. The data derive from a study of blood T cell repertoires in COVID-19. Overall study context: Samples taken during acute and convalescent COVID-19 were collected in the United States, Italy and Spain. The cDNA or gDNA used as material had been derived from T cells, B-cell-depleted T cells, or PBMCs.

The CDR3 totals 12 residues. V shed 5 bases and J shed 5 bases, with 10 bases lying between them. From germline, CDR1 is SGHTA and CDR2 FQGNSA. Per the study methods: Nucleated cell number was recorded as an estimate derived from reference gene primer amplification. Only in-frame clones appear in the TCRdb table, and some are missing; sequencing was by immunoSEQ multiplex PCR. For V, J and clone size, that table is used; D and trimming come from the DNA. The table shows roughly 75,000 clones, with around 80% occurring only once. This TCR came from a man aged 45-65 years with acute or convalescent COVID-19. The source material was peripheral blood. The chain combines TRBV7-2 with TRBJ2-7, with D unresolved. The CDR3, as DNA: TGTGCCAGCAGCCACAGTACGGACGAGCAGTACTTC. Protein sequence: CASSHSTDEQYF.